This TCR beta chain was identified in a study of blood T cell repertoires in COVID-19. Authors' processing steps: Amplification of reference gene primers was used by the study to estimate nucleated cell counts. Sequencing used immunoSEQ multiplex PCR; TCRdb keeps in-frame clones, though not all of them. From that table come the V and J calls and clone size; the DNA was used to work out D and trimming. Among 330,000 or so clones listed, approximately 89% were seen once. The study drew participants aged about 18 to 95 years from approximately 25 US areas. CDR1 is SNHLY and CDR2 is FYNNEI in the germline V gene. The CDR3 extends over 12 amino acids. The V gene lost 4 bases and the J gene lost 9 bases, with 13 bases spanning the gap.

The sample consisted of PBMCs or T cells enriched from blood (not recorded which). The receptor's source is a man aged 25-40 years who had recovered from COVID-19. The chain combines TRBV2 with TRBJ2-7; D perhaps matches TRBD2 (6 bases). In DNA form, the CDR3 reads TGTGCCAGCAGTGGAGGGGAGGTGGGGCAGTACTTC. Its protein product is CASSGGEVGQYF.